The rows below give T cell receptor beta chains drawn from one sample of a study of human T cells and chemical hapten exposure. TCRdb recomputed calls from the RACE reads with MiXCR, one row per CDR3 protein. Of about 350,000 distinct CDR3 sequences detected, about 6% appear once; the ten largest clones hold around 5.8%. Sequenced material: whole blood, taken in connection with sensitization to the hapten diphenylcyclopropenone (DPC). These receptors were collected from a woman aged 18 to 35 with alopecia areata. Some clones in this sample may be carry-over from other donors' samples. The CDR3 runs from the conserved cysteine through the conserved F or W. The order of the fields is D gene, V gene, J gene, clone size, CDR3 protein, CDR3 DNA. A D gene is named only where the DNA matches it firmly. Expanded clones are given a class, and other clones once, few, many or no size at all.

D: TRBD2
V: TRBV7-2
J: TRBJ2-3
size: many
CDR3: CASSSGLPTDTQYF
DNA: TGTGCCAGCAGCTCGGGACTACCCACAGATACGCAGTATTTT

D: TRBD1
V: TRBV7-2
J: TRBJ1-1
size: many
CDR3: CASSLAARDRDTEAFF
DNA: TGTGCCAGCAGCTTAGCCGCGAGGGACAGGGACACTGAAGCTTTCTTT

D: .
V: TRBV6-6
J: TRBJ1-5
size: few
CDR3: CASSYSQGWGSNQPQHF
DNA: TGTGCCAGCAGTTACTCGCAGGGGTGGGGTAGCAATCAGCCCCAGCATTTT

D: TRBD2
V: TRBV6-1
J: TRBJ2-3
size: few
CDR3: CASSLAGVRSDTQYF
DNA: TGTGCCAGCAGCCTAGCGGGGGTGAGGTCAGATACGCAGTATTTT

D: .
V: TRBV28
J: TRBJ1-5
size: many
CDR3: CASSLQLQPQHF
DNA: TGTGCCAGCAGTTTGCAGCTCCAGCCCCAGCATTTT

D: TRBD1
V: TRBV12-3/TRBV12-4
J: TRBJ1-5
size: many
CDR3: CASSGQGSSNQPQHF
DNA: TGTGCCAGCAGCGGACAGGGGAGTAGCAATCAGCCCCAGCATTTT

D: TRBD1
V: TRBV12-3/TRBV12-4
J: TRBJ2-7
size: many
CDR3: CASSPGQGRNEQYF
DNA: TGTGCCAGCAGTCCGGGACAGGGTAGAAACGAGCAGTACTTC

D: .
V: TRBV6-1
J: TRBJ2-5
size: .
CDR3: CASSEQGGVETQYF
DNA: TGTGCCAGCAGTGAACAGGGAGGAGTGGAGACCCAGTACTTC

D: TRBD2
V: TRBV7-2
J: TRBJ2-5
size: few
CDR3: CASSLRAGGFETQYF
DNA: TGTGCCAGCAGCTTAAGGGCGGGGGGATTCGAGACCCAGTACTTC

D: .
V: TRBV3-1
J: TRBJ1-2
size: few
CDR3: CASSQGVGDGYTF
DNA: TGTGCCAGCAGCCAAGGCGTTGGGGACGGCTACACCTTC

D: .
V: TRBV5-4
J: TRBJ2-3
size: many
CDR3: CASSLRAGANTDTQYF
DNA: TGTGCCAGCAGCTTGCGGGCGGGGGCTAACACAGATACGCAGTATTTT

D: TRBD1
V: TRBV28
J: TRBJ1-2
size: few
CDR3: CASSLGQGRIYGYTF
DNA: TGTGCCAGCAGTTTAGGACAGGGGCGAATCTATGGCTACACCTTC

D: TRBD2
V: TRBV9
J: TRBJ2-5
size: few
CDR3: CASSGGGGSQETQYF
DNA: TGTGCCAGCAGCGGTGGCGGGGGGTCCCAAGAGACCCAGTACTTC

D: .
V: TRBV4-2
J: TRBJ1-5
size: few
CDR3: CASSPVIGTVVGNQPQHF
DNA: TGTGCCAGCAGCCCCGTAATTGGGACGGTCGTCGGCAATCAGCCCCAGCATTTT

D: TRBD1
V: TRBV20-1
J: TRBJ2-2
size: few
CDR3: CSARRTDRDPTGELFF
DNA: TGCAGTGCTAGACGGACCGACAGGGATCCCACCGGGGAGCTGTTTTTT

D: TRBD2
V: TRBV7-2
J: TRBJ2-7
size: many
CDR3: CASSLVLAGGFNEQYF
DNA: TGTGCCAGCAGCCTTGTCCTAGCGGGGGGTTTTAACGAGCAGTACTTC

D: TRBD1
V: TRBV27
J: TRBJ1-2
size: many
CDR3: CASSSLQGARIGYTF
DNA: TGTGCCAGCAGTTCGCTACAGGGGGCTCGGATTGGCTACACCTTC

D: .
V: TRBV28
J: TRBJ1-1
size: few
CDR3: CASSVQGERTEAFF
DNA: TGTGCCAGCAGTGTACAGGGCGAGCGCACTGAAGCTTTCTTT

D: .
V: TRBV2
J: TRBJ2-1
size: .
CDR3: CASHFTGNEQFF
DNA: TGTGCCAGCCATTTTACAGGCAATGAGCAGTTCTTC

D: TRBD1
V: TRBV4-2
J: TRBJ1-2
size: few
CDR3: CASSQGFSAGGYGYTF
DNA: TGTGCCAGCAGCCAAGGATTTTCGGCAGGGGGGTATGGCTACACCTTC

D: TRBD1
V: TRBV12-3/TRBV12-4
J: TRBJ1-1
size: many
CDR3: CASRYRQGGASTEAFF
DNA: TGTGCCAGCAGGTACCGACAGGGAGGGGCGAGCACTGAAGCTTTCTTT

D: .
V: TRBV7-2
J: TRBJ2-3
size: .
CDR3: CASTVLDTQYF
DNA: TGTGCCAGCACGGTCCTAGATACGCAGTATTTT